This TCR beta chain was sequenced in a study of CD8 T cells in Susac syndrome. Study-wide results and limits: The study conceded that relatively few individuals underwent its TCR sequencing and HLA analysis.

Note on this clonotype: The antigen is not known.

The RNA input was about 0.5 to 1 ug, and it was reverse transcribed with random hexamers. Using its own MiXCR run on the immunoSEQ multiplex PCR reads, TCRdb lists one record per CDR3 protein. The profile shows some 110,000 distinct CDR3 sequences, over 90% of them singletons. The receptor was isolated from a human donor with Susac syndrome. Sequenced sample: CD8+ T cells from PBMCs.

In DNA, the CDR3 is TGTGCCAGCAGCCCGGATTACTTC. Protein sequence: CASSPDYF. The gene calls are TRBV5-6 and TRBJ2-5; D gene unclear. The CDR3 extends over 8 amino acids. Per germline, CDR1 SGHDT and CDR2 YYEEEE. Trimming left V 4 bases short and J 14 bases short, with 6 bases between.